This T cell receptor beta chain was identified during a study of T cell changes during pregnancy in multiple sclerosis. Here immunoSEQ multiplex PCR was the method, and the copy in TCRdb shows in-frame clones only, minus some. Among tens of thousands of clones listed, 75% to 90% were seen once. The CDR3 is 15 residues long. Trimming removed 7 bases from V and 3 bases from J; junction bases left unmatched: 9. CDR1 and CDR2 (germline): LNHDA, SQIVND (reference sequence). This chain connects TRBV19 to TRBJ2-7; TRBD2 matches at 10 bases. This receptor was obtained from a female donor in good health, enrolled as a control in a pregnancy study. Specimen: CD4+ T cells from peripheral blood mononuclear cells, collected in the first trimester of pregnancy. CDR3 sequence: CASKRLAGEVYEQYF. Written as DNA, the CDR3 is TGTGCCAGTAAACGGCTAGCGGGGGAGGTCTACGAGCAGTACTTC.